A selection of T cell receptor beta chains follows, all from one sample in a study of blood T cell repertoires in COVID-19. Profiling relied on immunoSEQ multiplex PCR, and the TCRdb table lists in-frame clones only, not all of them. This sample has about 250,000 clones, with approximately 85% found just once. Sequenced sample: peripheral blood. These receptors all come from a human donor with COVID-19, enrolled during active disease. The donor label of this sample is uncertain. Both conserved end residues are part of each CDR3. The D gene is left open where the match is weak. Rows may omit the clone size; those that give it use once, few, many or a size class.

size | J | V | D | CDR3 | DNA
NA | TRBJ1-4 | TRBV18 | NA | CASSPIGTPDEKLFF | TGTGCCAGCTCACCGATCGGGACACCTGATGAAAAACTGTTTTTT
few | TRBJ2-3 | TRBV7-9 | TRBD1 | CASSQKWDRASTDTQYF | TGTGCCAGCAGCCAAAAGTGGGACAGGGCGAGCACAGATACGCAGTATTTT
NA | TRBJ1-5 | TRBV2 | NA | CASRADISYQPQHF | TGTGCCAGCAGGGCGGACATTTCTTATCAGCCCCAGCATTTT
NA | TRBJ2-3 | TRBV19 | TRBD2 | CASSIAVLAGAQDTQYF | TGTGCCAGTAGTATAGCAGTACTAGCGGGAGCCCAAGATACGCAGTATTTT
NA | TRBJ1-3 | TRBV7-2 | NA | CASSLTVGSGNTIYF | TGTGCCAGCAGCTTAACGGTTGGCTCTGGAAACACCATATATTTT
NA | TRBJ1-3 | TRBV19 | NA | CASIMTAHSGNTIYF | TGTGCCAGTATCATGACAGCCCACTCTGGAAACACCATATATTTT
few | TRBJ1-6 | TRBV2 | TRBD1 | CASSGDSPYNSPLHF | TGTGCCAGCAGTGGGGACAGTCCCTATAATTCACCCCTCCACTTT
few | TRBJ1-1 | TRBV30 | NA | CAWTRGLGWGTEAFF | TGTGCCTGGACCAGGGGCTTAGGGTGGGGCACTGAAGCTTTCTTT
NA | TRBJ1-5 | TRBV29-1 | NA | CSVANRGNQPQHF | TGCAGCGTTGCGAACAGGGGCAATCAGCCCCAGCATTTT
NA | TRBJ2-7 | TRBV3-1/TRBV3-2 | TRBD2 | CASSQFVSTAGAYEQYF | TGTGCCAGCAGCCAATTCGTCTCGACAGCGGGGGCTTACGAGCAGTACTTC
NA | TRBJ2-7 | TRBV9 | NA | CASSVSSTGPDYEQYF | TGTGCCAGCAGCGTAAGTAGCACAGGACCGGACTACGAGCAGTACTTC
NA | TRBJ2-1 | TRBV5-1 | TRBD2 | CASSSGGYNEQFF | TGCGCCAGCAGCTCGGGGGGTTACAATGAGCAGTTCTTC
NA | TRBJ2-1 | TRBV11-2 | NA | CASSLDIWVRYNEQFF | TGTGCCAGCAGCTTAGATATCTGGGTCAGGTACAATGAGCAGTTCTTC
NA | TRBJ1-2 | TRBV30 | TRBD1 | CAWKTGGGGYGYTF | TGTGCCTGGAAGACAGGGGGCGGGGGCTATGGCTACACCTTC
NA | TRBJ1-5 | TRBV20-1 | TRBD1 | CSASPRQGDQPQHF | TGCAGTGCTAGTCCCCGGCAGGGGGATCAGCCCCAGCATTTT
NA | TRBJ1-5 | TRBV10-1 | NA | CASSAQGANQPQHF | TGCGCCAGCAGTGCACAGGGAGCGAATCAGCCCCAGCATTTT
few | TRBJ2-3 | TRBV1 | NA | CTSRRRPKRAGDTQYF | TGCACCAGCCGTCGGCGGCCTAAAAGGGCGGGAGATACGCAGTATTTT
NA | TRBJ1-2 | TRBV27 | NA | CASRDSYGYTF | TGTGCCAGCAGGGACAGCTATGGCTACACCTTC
NA | TRBJ1-1 | TRBV11-2 | TRBD1 | CASSFLRTGGNTEAFF | TGTGCCAGCAGCTTTCTCCGGACAGGAGGAAACACTGAAGCTTTCTTT
NA | TRBJ1-1 | TRBV9 | NA | CASSVQQNTEAFF | TGTGCCAGCAGCGTCCAACAGAACACTGAAGCTTTCTTT
NA | TRBJ1-5 | TRBV19 | NA | CASSTYGPQPQHF | TGTGCCAGTAGCACCTATGGGCCCCAGCCCCAGCATTTT
NA | TRBJ2-7 | TRBV6-2/TRBV6-3 | TRBD1 | CASSYGLRDRYF | TGTGCCAGCAGTTACGGTCTACGGGACAGGTACTTC
once | TRBJ1-2 | TRBV6-5 | NA | CASSYRTGYDGYTF | TGTGCCAGCAGTTACAGAACAGGGTATGATGGCTACACCTTC
once | TRBJ2-3 | TRBV19 | TRBD1 | CASSDTLDRGRDTQYF | TGTGCCAGTAGCGACACTCTGGACAGGGGGCGTGATACGCAGTATTTT
NA | TRBJ2-7 | TRBV5-6 | TRBD1 | CASSLPRDRASYYEQYF | TGTGCCAGCAGCTTGCCCCGGGACAGGGCCTCTTACTACGAGCAGTACTTC
NA | TRBJ2-1 | TRBV7-3 | TRBD1 | CASSLPGTGSYNEQFF | TGTGCCAGCAGCCTCCCGGGGACAGGCTCCTACAATGAGCAGTTCTTC
NA | TRBJ1-1 | TRBV30 | TRBD1 | CAWAGGADTEAFF | TGTGCCTGGGCAGGGGGCGCCGATACTGAAGCTTTCTTT
NA | TRBJ2-1 | TRBV28 | NA | CASSRGTYNEQFF | TGTGCCAGCAGTAGGGGTACCTACAATGAGCAGTTCTTC
once | TRBJ2-1 | TRBV2 | TRBD2 | CAGRAALAGASNEQFF | TGTGCCGGCCGAGCGGCTCTAGCGGGAGCGTCCAATGAGCAGTTCTTC
NA | TRBJ2-3 | TRBV9 | NA | CASSAGGGANDLDTQYF | TGTGCCAGCAGCGCAGGAGGAGGGGCCAACGATTTAGATACGCAGTATTTT
NA | TRBJ1-1 | TRBV19 | NA | CASSMGQVPLNTEAFF | TGTGCCAGTAGTATGGGGCAGGTTCCCTTGAACACTGAAGCTTTCTTT
NA | TRBJ2-1 | TRBV5-1 | TRBD2 | CASSPVTSGSSYNEQFF | TGCGCCAGCAGCCCTGTGACTAGCGGGAGCTCCTACAATGAGCAGTTCTTC
NA | TRBJ2-2 | TRBV28 | NA | CASSWQGKTGELFF | TGTGCCAGCAGTTGGCAGGGAAAAACCGGGGAGCTGTTTTTT
NA | TRBJ1-4 | TRBV25-1 | TRBD1 | CASSVRVTRDRGEKLFF | TGTGCCAGCAGTGTTCGGGTGACTCGGGACAGGGGGGAAAAACTGTTTTTT
NA | TRBJ1-4 | TRBV9 | TRBD1 | CASSAQQGAGEKLFF | TGTGCCAGCAGCGCACAACAGGGGGCAGGGGAAAAACTGTTTTTT
NA | TRBJ1-1 | TRBV19 | TRBD1 | CASSIRDRSSEAFF | TGTGCCAGTAGTATTAGGGACAGATCTTCTGAAGCTTTCTTT
NA | TRBJ1-3 | TRBV27 | NA | CASSPEGNTIYF | TGTGCCAGCAGTCCCGAGGGAAACACCATATATTTT
NA | TRBJ1-5 | TRBV4-1 | NA | CASSPRFGNPNQPQHF | TGCGCCAGCAGCCCGCGTTTTGGTAACCCCAATCAGCCCCAGCATTTT
NA | TRBJ1-4 | TRBV27 | TRBD1 | CASSLSGGSLNEKLFF | TGTGCCAGCAGTTTATCAGGGGGCAGCCTTAATGAAAAACTGTTTTTT
NA | TRBJ1-5 | TRBV4-2 | NA | CASSQGDSYSNQPQHF | TGTGCCAGCAGCCAAGGAGATTCATATAGCAATCAGCCCCAGCATTTT
NA | TRBJ1-2 | TRBV5-4 | NA | CASSLDRVGKDTF | TGTGCCAGCAGCTTGGACAGGGTGGGAAAAGACACCTTC
NA | TRBJ1-2 | TRBV6-6 | NA | CASSEDIKAGYTF | TGTGCCAGCAGTGAGGACATTAAAGCGGGCTACACCTTC
NA | TRBJ2-2 | TRBV15 | NA | CATSRGVAEGTGELFF | TGTGCCACCAGCAGAGGAGTAGCAGAAGGCACCGGGGAGCTGTTTTTT
NA | TRBJ1-1 | TRBV29-1 | NA | CSVVLGAKNTEAFF | TGCAGCGTTGTTCTGGGGGCCAAGAACACTGAAGCTTTCTTT
NA | TRBJ2-1 | TRBV18 | NA | CASSPPLAYNEQFF | TGTGCCAGCTCACCTCCCCTAGCCTACAATGAGCAGTTCTTC
NA | TRBJ2-7 | TRBV21-1 | NA | CASSKKLPGGSTYEQYF | TGTGCCAGCAGCAAAAAATTACCTGGCGGGAGTACCTACGAGCAGTACTTC
NA | TRBJ1-2 | TRBV30 | NA | CAWKPQGTYGYTF | TGTGCCTGGAAGCCTCAGGGGACCTATGGCTACACCTTC
NA | TRBJ1-1 | TRBV7-2 | NA | CASSLRQAGNTEAFF | TGTGCCAGCAGCTTAAGGCAGGCTGGGAACACTGAAGCTTTCTTT
few | TRBJ1-1 | TRBV19 | NA | CASNQGQLNTEAFF | TGTGCCAGTAATCAGGGACAACTGAACACTGAAGCTTTCTTT
NA | TRBJ1-5 | TRBV4-3 | NA | CASSQEDSSYAAQHF | TGCGCCAGCAGCCAAGAGGACAGCTCCTATGCCGCCCAGCATTTT
NA | TRBJ2-5 | TRBV20-1 | TRBD2 | CSASRLAGQETQYF | TGCAGTGCTAGTCGGCTAGCGGGGCAAGAGACCCAGTACTTC
NA | TRBJ2-3 | TRBV21-1 | NA | CASGPGLAGFHHESFSTDTQYF | TGTGCCAGCGGTCCGGGACTAGCGGGATTTCATCACGAATCTTTTAGCACAGATACGCAGTATTTT
NA | TRBJ2-2 | TRBV29-1 | TRBD2 | CSVEVGAGEPGELFF | TGCAGCGTTGAAGTTGGAGCGGGAGAGCCCGGGGAGCTGTTTTTT
few | TRBJ1-2 | TRBV19 | TRBD1 | CASSGGQGAAGYGYTF | TGTGCCAGTAGTGGCGGACAGGGTGCGGCCGGCTATGGCTACACCTTC
once | TRBJ1-5 | TRBV30 | TRBD1 | CALSGGAGEPQHF | TGTGCCCTCTCAGGGGGCGCGGGGGAGCCCCAGCATTTT